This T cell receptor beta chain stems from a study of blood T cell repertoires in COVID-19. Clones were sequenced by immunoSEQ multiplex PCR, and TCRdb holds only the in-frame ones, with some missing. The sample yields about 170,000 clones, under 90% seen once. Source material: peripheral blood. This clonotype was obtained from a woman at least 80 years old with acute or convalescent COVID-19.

CDR3 sequence reads: CASSRTGSGNTIYF. CDR3 sequence (DNA): TGTGCCAGCAGCCGGACAGGCTCTGGAAACACCATATATTTT. The rearrangement joins TRBV7-2 to TRBJ1-3; 7 bases align to TRBD1. From germline, CDR1 is SGHTA and CDR2 FQGNSA. V was pared by 5 bases and J by 0 bases, with 1 base of the junction left unmatched. This CDR3 region has 14 residues.